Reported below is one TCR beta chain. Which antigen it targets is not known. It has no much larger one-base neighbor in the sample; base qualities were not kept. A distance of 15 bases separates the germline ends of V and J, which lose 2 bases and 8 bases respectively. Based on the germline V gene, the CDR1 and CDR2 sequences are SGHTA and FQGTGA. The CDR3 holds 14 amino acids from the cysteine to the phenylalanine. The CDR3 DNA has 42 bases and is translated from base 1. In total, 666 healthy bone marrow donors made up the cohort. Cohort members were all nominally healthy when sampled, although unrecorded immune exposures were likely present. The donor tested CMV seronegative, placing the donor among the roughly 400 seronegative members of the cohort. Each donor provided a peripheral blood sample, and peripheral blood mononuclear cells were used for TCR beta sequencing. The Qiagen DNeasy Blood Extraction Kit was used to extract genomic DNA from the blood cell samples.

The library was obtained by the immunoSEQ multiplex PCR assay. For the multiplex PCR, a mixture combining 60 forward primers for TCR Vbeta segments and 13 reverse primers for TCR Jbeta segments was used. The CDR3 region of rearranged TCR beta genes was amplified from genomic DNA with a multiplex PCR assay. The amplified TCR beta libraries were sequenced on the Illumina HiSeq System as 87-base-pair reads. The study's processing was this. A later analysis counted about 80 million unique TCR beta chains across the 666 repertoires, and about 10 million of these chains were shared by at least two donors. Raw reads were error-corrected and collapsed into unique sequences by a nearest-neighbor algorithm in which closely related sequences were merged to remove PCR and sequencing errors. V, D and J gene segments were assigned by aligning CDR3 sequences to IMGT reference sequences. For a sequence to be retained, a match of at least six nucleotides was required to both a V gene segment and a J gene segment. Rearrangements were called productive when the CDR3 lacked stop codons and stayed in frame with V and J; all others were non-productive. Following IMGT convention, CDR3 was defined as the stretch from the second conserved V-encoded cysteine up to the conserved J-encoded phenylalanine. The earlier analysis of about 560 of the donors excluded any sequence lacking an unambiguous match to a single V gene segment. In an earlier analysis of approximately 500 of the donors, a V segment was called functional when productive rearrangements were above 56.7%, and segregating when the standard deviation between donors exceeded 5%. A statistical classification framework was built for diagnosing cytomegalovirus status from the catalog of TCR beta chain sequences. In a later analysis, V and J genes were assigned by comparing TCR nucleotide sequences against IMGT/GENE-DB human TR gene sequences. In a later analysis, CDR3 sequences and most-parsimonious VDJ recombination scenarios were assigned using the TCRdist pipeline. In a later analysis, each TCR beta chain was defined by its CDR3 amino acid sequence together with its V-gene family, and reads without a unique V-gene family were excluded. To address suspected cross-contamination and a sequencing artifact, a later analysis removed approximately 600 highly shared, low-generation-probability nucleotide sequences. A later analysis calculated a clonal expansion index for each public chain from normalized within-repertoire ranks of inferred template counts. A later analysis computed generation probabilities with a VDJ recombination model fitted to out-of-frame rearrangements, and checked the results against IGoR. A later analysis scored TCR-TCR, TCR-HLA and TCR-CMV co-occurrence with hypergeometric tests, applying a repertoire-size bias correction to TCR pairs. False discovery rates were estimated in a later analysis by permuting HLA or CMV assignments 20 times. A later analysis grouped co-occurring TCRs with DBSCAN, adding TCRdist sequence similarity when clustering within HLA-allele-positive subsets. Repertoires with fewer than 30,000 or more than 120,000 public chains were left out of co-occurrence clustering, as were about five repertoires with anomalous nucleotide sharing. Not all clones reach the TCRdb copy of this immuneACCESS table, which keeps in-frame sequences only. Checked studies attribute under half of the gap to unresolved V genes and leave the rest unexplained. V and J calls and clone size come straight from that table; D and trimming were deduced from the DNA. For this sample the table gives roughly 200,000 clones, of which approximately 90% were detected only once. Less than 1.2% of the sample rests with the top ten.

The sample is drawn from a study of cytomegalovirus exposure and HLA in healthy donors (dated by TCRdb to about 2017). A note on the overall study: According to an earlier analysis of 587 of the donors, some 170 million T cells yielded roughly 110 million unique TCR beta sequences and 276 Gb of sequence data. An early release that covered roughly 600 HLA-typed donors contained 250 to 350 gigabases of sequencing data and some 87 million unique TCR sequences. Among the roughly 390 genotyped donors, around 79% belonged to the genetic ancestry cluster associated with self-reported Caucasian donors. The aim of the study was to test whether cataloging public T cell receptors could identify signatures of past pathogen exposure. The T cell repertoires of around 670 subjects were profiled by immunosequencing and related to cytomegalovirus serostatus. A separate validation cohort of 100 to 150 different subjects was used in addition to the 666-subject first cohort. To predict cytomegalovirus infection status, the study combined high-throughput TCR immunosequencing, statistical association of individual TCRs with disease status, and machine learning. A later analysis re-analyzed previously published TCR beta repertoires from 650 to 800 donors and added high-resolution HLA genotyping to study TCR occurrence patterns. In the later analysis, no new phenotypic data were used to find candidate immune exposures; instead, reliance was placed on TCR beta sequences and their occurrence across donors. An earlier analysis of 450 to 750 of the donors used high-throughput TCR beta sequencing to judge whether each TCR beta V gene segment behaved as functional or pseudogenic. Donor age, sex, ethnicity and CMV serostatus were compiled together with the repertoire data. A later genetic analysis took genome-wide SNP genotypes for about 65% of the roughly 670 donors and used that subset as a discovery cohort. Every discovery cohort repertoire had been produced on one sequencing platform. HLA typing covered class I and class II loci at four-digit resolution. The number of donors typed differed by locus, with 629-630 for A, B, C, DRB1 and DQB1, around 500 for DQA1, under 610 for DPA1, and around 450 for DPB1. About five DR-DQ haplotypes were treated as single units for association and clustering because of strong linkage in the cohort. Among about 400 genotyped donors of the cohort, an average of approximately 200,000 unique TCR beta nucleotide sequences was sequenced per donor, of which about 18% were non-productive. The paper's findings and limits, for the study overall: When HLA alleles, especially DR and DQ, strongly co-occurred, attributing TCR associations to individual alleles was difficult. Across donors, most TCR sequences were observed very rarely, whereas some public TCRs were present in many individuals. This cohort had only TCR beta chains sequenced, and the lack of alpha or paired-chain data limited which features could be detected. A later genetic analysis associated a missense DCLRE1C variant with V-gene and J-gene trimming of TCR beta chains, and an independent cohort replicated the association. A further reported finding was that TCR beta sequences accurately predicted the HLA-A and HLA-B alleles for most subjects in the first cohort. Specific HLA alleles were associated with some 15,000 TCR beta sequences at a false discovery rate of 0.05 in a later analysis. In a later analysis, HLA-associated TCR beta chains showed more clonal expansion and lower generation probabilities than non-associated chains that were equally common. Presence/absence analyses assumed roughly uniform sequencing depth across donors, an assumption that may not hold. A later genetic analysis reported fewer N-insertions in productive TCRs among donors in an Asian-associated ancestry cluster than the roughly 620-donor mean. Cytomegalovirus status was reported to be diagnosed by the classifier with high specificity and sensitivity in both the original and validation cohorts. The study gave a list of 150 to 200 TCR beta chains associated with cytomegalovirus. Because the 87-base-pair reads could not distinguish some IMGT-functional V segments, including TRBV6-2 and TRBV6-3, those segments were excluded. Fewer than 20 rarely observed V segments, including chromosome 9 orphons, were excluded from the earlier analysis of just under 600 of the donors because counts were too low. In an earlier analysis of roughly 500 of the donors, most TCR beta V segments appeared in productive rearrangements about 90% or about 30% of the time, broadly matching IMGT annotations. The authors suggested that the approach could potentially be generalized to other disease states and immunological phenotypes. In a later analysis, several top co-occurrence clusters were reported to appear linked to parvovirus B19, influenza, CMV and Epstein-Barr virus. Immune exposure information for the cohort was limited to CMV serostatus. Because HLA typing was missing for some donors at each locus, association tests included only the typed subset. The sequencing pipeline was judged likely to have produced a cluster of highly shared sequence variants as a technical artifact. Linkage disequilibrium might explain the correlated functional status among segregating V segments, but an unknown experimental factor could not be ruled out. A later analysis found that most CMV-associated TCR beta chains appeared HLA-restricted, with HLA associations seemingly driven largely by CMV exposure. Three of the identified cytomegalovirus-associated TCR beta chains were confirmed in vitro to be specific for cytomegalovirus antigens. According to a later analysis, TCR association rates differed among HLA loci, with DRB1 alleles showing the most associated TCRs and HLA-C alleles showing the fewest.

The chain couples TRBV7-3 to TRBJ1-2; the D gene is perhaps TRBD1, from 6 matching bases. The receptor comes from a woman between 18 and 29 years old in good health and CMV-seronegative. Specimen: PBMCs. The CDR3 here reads CASSLGPAGVGYTF. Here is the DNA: TGTGCCAGCAGCTTAGGGCCTGCAGGGGTCGGCTACACCTTC.